This section outlines one T cell receptor beta chain sequence together with its context. This sample is drawn from a study of blood T cell repertoires in COVID-19. Study-wide background: Specimens from acute and convalescent COVID-19 originated in the United States, Italy and Spain.

Losses at the gene ends were 5 bases for V and 1 base for J; bases not matched to a gene: 7. The CDR3 loop spans 15 amino acids. Germline assignment: CDR1 SGHAT and CDR2 FQNNGV. As handled by the study authors: Amplification of reference gene primers provided the estimated nucleated cell counts. The assay was immunoSEQ multiplex PCR, and TCRdb's table has in-frame clones only and misses some. V, J and clone size are taken as reported in that table, and D and trimming were inferred from the DNA itself. This sample yields approximately 460,000 clones, of which about 91% are seen a single time; approximately 0.9% belongs to the top ten.

This sequence originates from a man between 18 and 29 years old with COVID-19, enrolled during active disease. V is TRBV11-2 and J is TRBJ2-7; 8 bases map to TRBD1. The source material was peripheral blood. CDR3 residues: CASSPGQGLSYEQYF. As DNA, the CDR3 is TGTGCCAGCAGCCCAGGACAGGGTCTTTCCTACGAGCAGTACTTC.